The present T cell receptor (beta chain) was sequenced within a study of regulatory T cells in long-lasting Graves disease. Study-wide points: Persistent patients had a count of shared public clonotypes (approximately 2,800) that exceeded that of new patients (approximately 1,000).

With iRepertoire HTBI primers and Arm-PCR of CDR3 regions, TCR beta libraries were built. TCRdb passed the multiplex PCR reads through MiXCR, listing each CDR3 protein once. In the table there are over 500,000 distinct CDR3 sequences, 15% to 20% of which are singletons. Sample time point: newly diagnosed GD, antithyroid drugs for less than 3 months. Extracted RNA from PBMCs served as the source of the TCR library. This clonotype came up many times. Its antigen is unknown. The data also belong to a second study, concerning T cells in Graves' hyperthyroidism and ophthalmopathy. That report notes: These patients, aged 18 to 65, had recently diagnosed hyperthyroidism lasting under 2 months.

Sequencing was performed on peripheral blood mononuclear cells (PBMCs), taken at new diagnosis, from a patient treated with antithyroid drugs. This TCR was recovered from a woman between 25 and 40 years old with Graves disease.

CDR3 loop: CASSFGVQETQYF. The CDR3 coding sequence is TGTGCCAGCAGCTTCGGCGTTCAAGAGACCCAGTACTTC. This chain uses TRBV7-2 with TRBJ2-5; D uncertain. V lost 3 bases and J 2 bases, leaving 7 bases between the germline ends. Germline CDR1 is SGHTA and CDR2 is FQGNSA. The CDR3 covers 13 residues.